The 9 T cell receptor beta chains below were found in one sample sequenced in a study of beta chain bispecific antibodies for T cell cancers. TCRdb passed the 5' RACE reads through MiXCR, listing each CDR3 protein once. The table lists 20,000 or so distinct CDR3 sequences, approximately 2.4% of them singletons. T cells were expanded from blood mononuclear cells for 2 to 3 days with anti-CD3 OKT3 or CD3/CD28 beads. Study conclusions and caveats: The leukemia cells, rather than normal T cells, gave most of the targeted TRBV signal.

These TCRs' antigens remain unknown. The material sequenced was healthy donor T cells cultured with leukemia cells. These receptors came from a human donor in good health. Some clones in this sample may be carry-over from other donors' samples.

This clonotype was picked up many times. The chain uses TRBV11-2 and TRBJ1-1; D not certain. The germline V and J ends were trimmed by 8 bases and 7 bases, with 17 bases remaining between them. The CDR3 has 13 residues. From germline, CDR1 is SGHAT and CDR2 FQNNGV. The DNA of the CDR3 is TGTGCCAGCTTTCTACGGGCCGGTGGTGAAGCTTTCTTT. It translates to CASFLRAGGEAFF.

This clonotype was counted ten times or more. This chain links TRBV3-1 with TRBJ1-2, with 7 bases lining up with TRBD1. This CDR3 comprises 15 residues. V trimming: 1 base; J trimming: 3 bases; junction bases outside the gene matches: 5. CDR1 and CDR2 (germline): LGHDT, YNNKEL (reference sequence). Written as DNA, the CDR3 is TGTGCCAGCAGCCAAGCGGCAGGGGGTTACTATGGCTACACCTTC. The encoded protein is CASSQAAGGYYGYTF.

In this sample, this clonotype turned up many times. This sequence joins TRBV5-1 and TRBJ1-1; possible D gene TRBD1, 6 bases. The CDR3 totals 16 residues. Per germline, CDR1 SGHRS and CDR2 YFSETQ. The V and J ends lost 6 bases and 0 bases respectively, with 18 bases between them. CDR3 region: CASTVKGGAMNTEAFF. The CDR3, as DNA: TGCGCCAGCACTGTCAAGGGGGGGGCAATGAACACTGAAGCTTTCTTT.

By share, this clonotype ranks as medium-sized (0.01 to 0.1%). The CDR3 nucleotides read TGTGCCATCAGCACACCATCAGGGTCGCCGGGACTAGTAGACACCGGGGAGCTGTTTTTT. Translation gives CAISTPSGSPGLVDTGELFF. The V and J genes are TRBV10-3 and TRBJ2-2; 8 bases match TRBD2. This CDR3 is built from 20 residues. Looked up from germline, CDR1 is ENHRY and CDR2 is SYGVKD. V gave up 6 bases and J gave up 3 bases; unmatched junction bases: 21.

In its sample, this clonotype was seen many times. The chain's CDR3 is CAISAQTGTGSNYGYTF. The CDR3 DNA follows: TGTGCCATCAGCGCGCAAACAGGGACGGGATCTAACTATGGCTACACCTTC. V is TRBV10-3 and J is TRBJ1-2, with a tentative D call TRBD1 (6 bases). CDR1 ENHRY and CDR2 SYGVKD come from the germline V gene. This CDR3 is built from 17 residues. V lost 6 bases and J 0 bases, leaving 20 bases between the germline ends.

This clonotype showed up many times. The rearrangement links TRBV5-1 to TRBJ2-3, with TRBD2 matching over 7 bases. V lost 6 bases to trimming and J lost 4 bases; unmatched junction nucleotides: 14. In germline, CDR1 is SGHRS, CDR2 YFSETQ. This CDR3 has 16 residues. CDR3 in amino acids: CASTSGVGTPADTQYF. CDR3 coding DNA: TGCGCCAGCACCAGCGGGGTTGGGACCCCGGCAGATACGCAGTATTTT.

This clonotype was observed at least ten times. The V and J genes are TRBV28 and TRBJ2-7; D gene unclear. V lost 5 bases and J lost 3, with 17 bases in between. CDR1 is MDHEN and CDR2 is SYDVKM in the germline V gene. There are 15 residues in the CDR3. In DNA form, the CDR3 reads TGTGCCAGCAGTGTTGAATCCCCGATCCACTACGAGCAGTACTTC. Translating gives CASSVESPIHYEQYF.

This clonotype showed up many times. This chain uses TRBV7-9 with TRBJ1-2; D gene uncertain. Looked up from germline, CDR1 is SEHNR and CDR2 is FQNEAQ (reference sequence). The CDR3 extends over 15 amino acids. Trimming removed 0 bases from V and 0 bases from J, with 8 bases in between. The CDR3 loop reads CASSLATETNYGYTF. The CDR3 DNA is TGTGCCAGCAGCTTAGCCACAGAGACTAACTATGGCTACACCTTC. The full variable domain, completed using reference TRBV7-9 and TRBJ1-2, is DTGVSQNPRHKITKRGQNVTFRCDPISEHNRLYWYRQTLGQGPEFLTYFQNEAQLEKSRLLSDRFSAERPKGSFSTLEIQRTEQGDSAMYLCASSLATETNYGYTFGSGTRLTVV.

This clonotype was recorded at least ten times. The chain carries TRBV7-6 and TRBJ1-1; D not resolved. Germline V lookup: CDR1 SGHVS, CDR2 FNYEAQ. V was pared by 6 bases and J by 8 bases, with 10 bases between. This CDR3 comprises 11 residues. The CDR3 DNA reads as TGTGCCAGCAGTTTGGGGAGGGAAGCTTTCTTT. Residues: CASSLGREAFF. Filled out from reference TRBV7-6 and TRBJ1-1, the complete variable domain reads GAGVSQSPRYKVTKRGQDVALRCDPISGHVSLYWYRQALGQGPEFLTYFNYEAQQDKSGLPNDRFSAERPEGSISTLTIQRTEQRDSAMYRCASSLGREAFFGQGTRLTVV.